This T cell receptor beta chain was profiled in a study of T-cell memory formation after mild COVID-19. Findings and caveats of the study: Some clones that responded were present in memory (sampled pre-infection), which suggests cross-reactive memory joined.

This CDR3 is built from 14 residues. CDR1 is KGHDR, CDR2 SFDVKD, per germline. Trimming took 3 bases from V and 2 from J, leaving 10 bases between them. This clonotype was recorded a few times. Its cognate antigen is unknown. TCRdb recomputed calls from the 5' RACE reads with MiXCR, one row per CDR3 protein. This table holds about 470,000 distinct CDR3 sequences, around a quarter found once. This TCR came from an adult woman who had mild COVID-19 (a few samples of this study predate the infection). Cell type and time point are not known. The chain combines TRBV24-1 with TRBJ2-7; no definite D call. Sample: PBMCs or a T cell subset sorted from them (not recorded which). The CDR3 here is CATSDKGRPYEQYF. The CDR3, as DNA: TGTGCCACCAGTGATAAAGGACGGCCCTACGAGCAGTACTTC.